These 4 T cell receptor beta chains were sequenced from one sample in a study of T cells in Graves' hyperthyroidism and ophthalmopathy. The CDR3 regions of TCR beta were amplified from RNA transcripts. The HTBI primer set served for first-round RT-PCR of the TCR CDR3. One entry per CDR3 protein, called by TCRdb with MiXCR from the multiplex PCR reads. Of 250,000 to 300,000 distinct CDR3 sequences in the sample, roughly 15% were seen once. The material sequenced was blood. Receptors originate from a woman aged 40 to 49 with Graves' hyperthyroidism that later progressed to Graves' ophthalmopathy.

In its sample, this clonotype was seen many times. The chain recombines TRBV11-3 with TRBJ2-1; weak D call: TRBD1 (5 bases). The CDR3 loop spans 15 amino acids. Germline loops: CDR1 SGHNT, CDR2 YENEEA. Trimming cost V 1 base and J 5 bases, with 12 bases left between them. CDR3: CASSLAQGYNNEQFF. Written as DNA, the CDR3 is TGTGCCAGCAGCTTAGCCCAGGGTTACAACAATGAGCAGTTCTTC.

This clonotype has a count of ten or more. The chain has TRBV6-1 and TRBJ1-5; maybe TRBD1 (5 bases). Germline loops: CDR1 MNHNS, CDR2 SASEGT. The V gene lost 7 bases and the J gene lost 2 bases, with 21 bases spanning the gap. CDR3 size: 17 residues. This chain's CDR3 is CASKSKRGAIGNQPQHF. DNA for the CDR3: TGTGCCAGCAAATCCAAGAGAGGGGCGATCGGCAATCAGCCCCAGCATTTT.

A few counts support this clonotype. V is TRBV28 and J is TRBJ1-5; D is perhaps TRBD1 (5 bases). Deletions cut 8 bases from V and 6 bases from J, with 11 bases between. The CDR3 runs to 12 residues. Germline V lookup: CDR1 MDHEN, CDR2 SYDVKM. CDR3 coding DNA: TGTGCCAGCTTCAGGGCGGGTCAGCCCCAGCATTTT. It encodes CASFRAGQPQHF.

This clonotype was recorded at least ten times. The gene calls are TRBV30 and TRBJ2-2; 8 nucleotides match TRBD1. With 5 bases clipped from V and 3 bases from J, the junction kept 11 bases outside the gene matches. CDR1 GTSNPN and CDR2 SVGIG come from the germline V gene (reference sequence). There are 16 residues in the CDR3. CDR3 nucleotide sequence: TGTGCCTGGCAGCTGTCGACAGGGGCGGACACCGGGGAGCTGTTTTTT. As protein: CAWQLSTGADTGELFF.